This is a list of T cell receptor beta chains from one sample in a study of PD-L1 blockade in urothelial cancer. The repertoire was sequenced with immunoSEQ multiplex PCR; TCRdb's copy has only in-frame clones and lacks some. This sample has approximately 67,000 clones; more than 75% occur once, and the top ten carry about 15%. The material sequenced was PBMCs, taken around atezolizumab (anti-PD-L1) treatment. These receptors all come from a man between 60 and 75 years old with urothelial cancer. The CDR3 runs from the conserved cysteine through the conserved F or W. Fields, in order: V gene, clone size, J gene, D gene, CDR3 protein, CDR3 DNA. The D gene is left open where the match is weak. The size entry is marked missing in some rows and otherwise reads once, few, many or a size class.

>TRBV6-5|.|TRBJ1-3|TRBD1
CASSYSRTGTGNTIYF
TGTGCCAGCAGTTACTCAAGGACAGGGACCGGAAACACCATATATTTT
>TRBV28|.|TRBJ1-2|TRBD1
CASSVDRVPYGYTF
TGTGCCAGCAGCGTCGACAGGGTACCTTATGGCTACACCTTC
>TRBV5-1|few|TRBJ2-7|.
CASSSPPGYEQYF
TGCGCCAGCAGCTCGCCCCCCGGCTACGAGCAGTACTTC
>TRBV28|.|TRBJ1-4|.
CASSSLGEATNEKLFF
TGTGCCAGCAGTTCTCTTGGGGAGGCAACTAATGAAAAACTGTTTTTT
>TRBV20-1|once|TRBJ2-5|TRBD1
CSGGQQETQYF
TGCAGTGGGGGACAGCAAGAGACCCAGTACTTC
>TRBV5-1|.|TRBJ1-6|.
CASSLNPRVEGDSPLHF
TGCGCCAGCAGCTTGAATCCGAGGGTCGAGGGCGACTCACCCCTCCACTTT
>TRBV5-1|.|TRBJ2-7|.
CASSSRQSSYEQYF
TGCGCCAGCAGCTCCAGGCAGAGCTCCTACGAGCAGTACTTC
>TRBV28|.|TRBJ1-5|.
CASSARGTWNQPQHF
TGTGCCAGCAGCGCTCGAGGGACTTGGAATCAGCCCCAGCATTTT
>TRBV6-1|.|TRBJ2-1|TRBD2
CASSEVAGLSIYNEQFF
TGTGCCAGCAGTGAAGTAGCGGGCCTCTCAATATACAATGAGCAGTTCTTC
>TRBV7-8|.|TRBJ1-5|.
CASSLATRIGQPQHF
TGTGCCAGCAGCTTAGCGACGAGGATCGGTCAGCCCCAGCATTTT
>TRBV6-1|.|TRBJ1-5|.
CASRGQINQPQHF
TGTGCCAGCCGGGGACAAATAAATCAGCCCCAGCATTTT
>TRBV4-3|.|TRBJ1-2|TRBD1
CASSQGTGKWGYTF
TGCGCCAGCAGCCAAGGGACAGGCAAGTGGGGCTACACCTTC
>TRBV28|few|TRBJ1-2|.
CASSLRLGTTLGYGYTF
TGTGCCAGCAGTTTAAGGCTCGGGACTACCTTGGGCTATGGCTACACCTTC
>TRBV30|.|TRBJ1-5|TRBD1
CAFGTGGNQPQHF
TGTGCCTTCGGGACAGGGGGCAATCAGCCCCAGCATTTT
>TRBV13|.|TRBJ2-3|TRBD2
CASSLIAGGPGHTQYF
TGTGCCAGCAGCTTGATAGCGGGGGGCCCGGGGCATACGCAGTATTTT
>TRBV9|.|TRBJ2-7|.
CASSVSPSSYEQYF
TGTGCCAGCAGCGTAAGTCCCAGTTCCTACGAGCAGTACTTC
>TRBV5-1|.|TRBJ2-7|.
CASSLEGGAGVDEQYF
TGCGCCAGCAGCTTGGAGGGGGGGGCTGGGGTCGACGAGCAGTACTTC
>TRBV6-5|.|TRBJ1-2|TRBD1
CASRGDRGVYGYTF
TGTGCCAGCAGGGGGGACAGGGGGGTCTATGGCTACACCTTC